These 3 T cell receptor beta chains were all obtained from the same sample, sequenced in a study of immune evolution from preneoplasia to lung adenocarcinoma. The assay was immunoSEQ multiplex PCR, and TCRdb's table has in-frame clones only and misses some. The table lists about 7,800 clones, 72% of them singletons. Source material: FFPE lung adenocarcinoma in situ tissue. These receptors were collected from a donor aged 70 or older with lung adenocarcinoma. Some clones in this sample may be carry-over from other donors' samples.

J is TRBJ2-1 and V is TRBV29-1; D is ambiguous. The CDR3 consists of 14 residues. V lost 1 base, J lost 0 bases, and 7 bases lay in between. The germline gives CDR1 SQVTM, CDR2 ANQGSEA. CDR3 amino acids: CSVEGPSSYNEQFF. The CDR3 DNA sequence: TGCAGCGTTGAAGGCCCGAGCTCCTACAATGAGCAGTTCTTC.

The chain has TRBV4-1 and TRBJ2-7; D unresolved. Germline V CDR1 and CDR2: MGHRA, YSYEKL. V lost 3 bases and J 6 bases, leaving 18 bases between the germline ends. The CDR3 length is 15 residues. CDR3 DNA sequence: TGCGCCAGCAGCCAGGTCGGGCTCGCCGGCAGCGAGCAGTACTTC. Translated, it gives CASSQVGLAGSEQYF.

CDR3 amino acids: CASSDGGGSEKLFF. The DNA of the CDR3 is TGTGCCAGCAGTGATGGGGGAGGAAGTGAAAAACTGTTTTTT. The chain is built from TRBV6-1 and TRBJ1-4, with D possibly being TRBD1 (5 bases). V was clipped by 3 bases and J by 7 bases, with 12 bases between them. The germline V gene encodes CDR1 MNHNS and CDR2 SASEGT. The CDR3 extends over 14 amino acids.